The 3 T cell receptor beta chains below all came from one sample that was sequenced in a study of cytomegalovirus exposure and HLA in healthy donors. PCR amplification relied on 60 Vbeta primers (plus 13 Jbeta primers). Clones were read by immunoSEQ multiplex PCR, and TCRdb kept only the in-frame ones, dropping some. The sample contains about 140,000 clones, 60% to 80% of which appear only once. Specimen: PBMCs. The receptors stem from a woman aged 25 to 39 in good health and CMV-seronegative.

The V and J genes are TRBV5-1 and TRBJ1-3; 10 bases match TRBD1. Germline values: CDR1 SGHRS, CDR2 YFSETQ. J gave up 0 bases and V 5 bases, and 2 bases lay outside the gene matches. The CDR3 loop spans 15 amino acids. CDR3 coding DNA: TGCGCCAGCAGGGGACAGGGGAGCTCTGGAAACACCATATATTTT. This translates into CASRGQGSSGNTIYF.

This clone was counted between two and nine times. The chain carries TRBV19 and TRBJ2-3; possibly TRBD1 for D (5 bases). V dropped 3 bases and J dropped 1 base, with 8 bases sitting between them. Germline assignment: CDR1 LNHDA and CDR2 SQIVND (reference sequence). The CDR3 spans 14 residues. The CDR3 coding sequence is TGTGCCAGTAGTATTGAAGGGGGCACAGATACGCAGTATTTT. Translating it yields CASSIEGGTDTQYF.

V and J are TRBV9 and TRBJ2-7, with 7 positions matching TRBD1. The CDR3 consists of 12 residues. Germline V gives CDR1 SGDLS, CDR2 YYNGEE. With 3 bases clipped from V and 6 bases from J, the junction kept 3 bases outside the gene matches. The CDR3 reads CASSAQGVEQYF. The DNA of the CDR3 is TGTGCCAGCAGCGCGCAGGGGGTCGAGCAGTACTTC.